Shown below are 32 T cell receptor beta chains from a single sample sequenced in a study of T cells in narcolepsy. Some clones are missing from TCRdb's copy, which holds only in-frame ones; the method was immunoSEQ multiplex PCR. The table includes 25,000 to 35,000 clones, around 86% detected once. The sample taken for sequencing was memory (CD45RA-) CD4+ T cells from blood. The receptors derive from a human donor in good health.

The chain carries TRBV29-1 and TRBJ1-2, with 9 bases aligning to TRBD1. The CDR3 covers 16 residues. Germline CDR1 reads SQVTM; CDR2 reads ANQGSEA. V lost 7 bases and J lost 8; bases outside the gene matches: 20. CDR3 DNA sequence: TGCAGCGGCCTGCAAATTACAGGGGGCGGGGTGGGGGGCTACACCTTC. This codes for CSGLQITGGGVGGYTF.

V is TRBV19 and J is TRBJ1-6; D gene ambiguous. This CDR3 contains 14 residues. Germline V CDR1 and CDR2: LNHDA, SQIVND (reference sequence). V lost 6 bases and J 9 bases, leaving 15 bases between the germline ends. The CDR3 sequence is CASRYEVPGSPLHF. The CDR3 coding sequence is TGTGCCAGTAGGTATGAGGTACCAGGTTCACCCCTCCACTTT.

The chain has TRBV4-2 and TRBJ2-2; a possible D gene is TRBD2 (6 bases). V gave up 1 base and J gave up 6 bases, with 12 bases separating them. Germline loops: CDR1 LGHNA, CDR2 YNFKEQ. The CDR3 extends over 15 amino acids. The CDR3 loop reads CASSQAGGGAGELFF. As DNA, the CDR3 is TGTGCCAGCAGCCAAGCGGGCGGAGGGGCCGGGGAGCTGTTTTTT.

The gene calls are TRBV28 and TRBJ1-2; D gene ambiguous. The CDR3 totals 14 residues. Trimming removed 5 bases from V and 2 bases from J, with 12 bases in between. In germline, CDR1 is MDHEN, CDR2 SYDVKM. The CDR3 here is CASSLAGRNYGYTF. CDR3 nucleotide sequence: TGTGCCAGCAGTCTAGCCGGGCGGAACTATGGCTACACCTTC.

V and J are TRBV27 and TRBJ2-5, with D hard to call. CDR3 size: 13 residues. The germline V and J ends were trimmed by 0 bases and 10 bases, with 12 bases remaining between them. The germline gives CDR1 MNHEY, CDR2 SMNVEV (reference sequence). DNA for the CDR3: TGTGCCAGCAGTTTATCGACCCGGCAGAACCAGTACTTC. It specifies CASSLSTRQNQYF.

This rearrangement joins TRBV27 to TRBJ1-2; tentatively, D is TRBD1 (6 bases). Per the germline V gene, CDR1 is MNHEY and CDR2 is SMNVEV (reference sequence). V lost 7 bases and J 8 bases, leaving 17 bases between the germline ends. The CDR3 is 13 residues long. CDR3 region: CASTTRGLQGYTF. For the CDR3, the DNA is TGTGCCAGCACCACTCGGGGGCTTCAGGGCTACACCTTC.

This chain links TRBV10-1 with TRBJ2-2; D is unresolved. V lost 3 bases and J lost 1, with 9 bases in between. Per the germline V gene, CDR1 is WNHNN and CDR2 is SYGVQD (reference sequence). This CDR3 is built from 15 residues. The CDR3 region is CASSDSRRNTGELFF. DNA for the CDR3: TGCGCCAGCAGTGATAGTAGAAGGAACACCGGGGAGCTGTTTTTT.

The chain has TRBV11-1 and TRBJ2-5, with a weak D call TRBD1 (6 bases). V was trimmed by 5 bases and J by 7 bases, leaving 23 bases between them. Germline lookup yields CDR1 SGHAT and CDR2 FQDESV (reference sequence). The CDR3 has 16 residues. This CDR3 is CASSLLDSRLGSTQYF. DNA for the CDR3: TGTGCCAGCAGCCTGTTGGACAGCCGTCTGGGGTCGACCCAGTACTTC.

In nucleotides, the CDR3 is TGTGCCAGCAGTCCGGAGGGCCCGAGTGGAGCCAAAAACATTCAGTACTTC. Its translation is CASSPEGPSGAKNIQYF. This chain links TRBV5-4 with TRBJ2-4; D is possibly TRBD2 (6 bases). Germline V CDR1 and CDR2: SGHNT, YYREEE (reference sequence). Deletions cut 5 bases from V and 0 bases from J, with 18 bases between. This CDR3 is built from 17 residues.

The chain employs TRBV6-5 and TRBJ2-7; no clear D gene. The V end was cut by 5 bases, the J end by 1 base, with 12 bases between. The germline CDR1 and CDR2 sequences are MNHEY and SVGAGI. The CDR3 covers 14 residues. CDR3 amino acids: CASSRAGLSYEQYF. The CDR3 DNA reads as TGTGCCAGCAGTCGAGCCGGCCTTTCCTACGAGCAGTACTTC.

A remark on this clone: This same CDR3 is encoded by further DNA sequences in the sample. The chain recombines TRBV2 with TRBJ1-6; D is perhaps TRBD1 (5 bases). Germline loops: CDR1 SNHLY, CDR2 FYNNEI. The CDR3 runs 14 residues. V was trimmed by 10 bases and J by 6 bases, leaving 16 bases between them. CDR3 coding DNA: TGTGCCACCCGGGGGGGGATCCCTAATTCACCCCTCCACTTT. Translated, it gives CATRGGIPNSPLHF.

The chain combines TRBV23-1 with TRBJ1-1; TRBD1 might be the D (5 bases). TRBV23-1 qualifies as an ORF whose function is uncertain. The CDR3 runs 20 residues. The V gene lost 0 bases and the J gene lost 1 base, with 24 bases spanning the gap. The CDR3 DNA is TGCGCCAGCAGTCAATCCCTGGGCCAGGGAGTAGGGAGGAGGAACACTGAAGCTTTCTTT. Amino acids: CASSQSLGQGVGRRNTEAFF.

This chain links TRBV14 with TRBJ1-2; D perhaps matches TRBD1 (5 bases). Germline CDR1 and CDR2: SGHDN and FVKESK. Trimming removed 0 bases from V and 4 bases from J, with 18 bases in between. The CDR3 is 17 amino acids. CDR3 DNA sequence: TGTGCCAGCAGCCAAGATCTTGATGGACACCCGATCTATGGCTACACCTTC. This codes for CASSQDLDGHPIYGYTF.

The chain is built from TRBV30 and TRBJ2-2, with D perhaps matching TRBD1 (6 bases). Trimming took 0 bases from V and 5 from J, leaving 13 bases between them. This CDR3 has 15 amino acids. The germline gives CDR1 GTSNPN, CDR2 SVGIG (reference sequence). Here the CDR3 reads CAWSVMYRVTGELFF. CDR3 sequence (DNA): TGTGCCTGGAGTGTAATGTACAGGGTGACCGGGGAGCTGTTTTTT. Based on the CDR3 plus reference TRBV30 and TRBJ2-2, the full variable domain is SQTIHQWPATLVQPVGSPLSLECTVEGTSNPNLYWYRQAAGRGLQLLFYSVGIGQISSEVPQNLSASRPQDRQFILSSKKLLLSDSGFYLCAWSVMYRVTGELFFGEGSRLTVL.

The genes are TRBV6-6 and TRBJ2-5; 9 bases are shared with TRBD1. The germline gives CDR1 MNHNY, CDR2 SVGAGI (reference sequence). V trimming: 6 bases; J trimming: 0 bases; junction bases outside the gene matches: 8. The length of the CDR3 is 16 residues. DNA for the CDR3: TGTGCCAGCAGCTCGACCGGGACAGGGTACCAAGAGACCCAGTACTTC. Translation gives CASSSTGTGYQETQYF.

V is TRBV5-1 and J is TRBJ2-1; 7 nucleotides agree with TRBD2. V was pared by 3 bases and J by 5 bases, with 5 bases of the junction left unmatched. Germline V gene lookup returns CDR1 SGHRS and CDR2 YFSETQ. This CDR3 is 14 amino acids long. The CDR3 loop reads CASSSLAANNEQFF. CDR3 sequence (DNA): TGCGCCAGCAGCTCGCTAGCGGCGAACAATGAGCAGTTCTTC.

The chain combines TRBV7-2 with TRBJ2-2, with D unresolved. CDR1 SGHTA and CDR2 FQGNSA come from the germline V gene. CDR3 length equals 12 residues. Trimming took 4 bases from V and 2 from J, leaving 2 bases between them. CDR3 bases: TGTGCCAGCAGCTCAAACACCGGGGAGCTGTTTTTT. Protein product: CASSSNTGELFF.

This clone was found once. This chain connects TRBV15 to TRBJ1-4, with 8 bases fitting TRBD1. The CDR3 runs 14 residues. The germline V gene has CDR1 LNHNV and CDR2 YYDKDF (reference sequence). The trim removed 4 bases at V and 8 bases at J, leaving 6 bases unmatched. The CDR3 DNA sequence: TGTGCCACCAGCAAGGGACAGGCAAAAGAAAAACTGTTTTTT. Amino acid sequence: CATSKGQAKEKLFF.

The table lists this clone with a count of one. The chain uses TRBV7-2 and TRBJ1-4; D unclear. CDR1 and CDR2 from the germline V gene are SGHTA and FQGNSA. V shed 3 bases and J shed 0 bases, with 5 bases lying between them. The CDR3 sequence is 14 residues long. The CDR3 is CASSLRATNEKLFF. CDR3 bases: TGTGCCAGCAGCTTGAGGGCAACTAATGAAAAACTGTTTTTT.

The chain links TRBV15 to TRBJ2-2; possible D gene TRBD1, 6 bases. Between the trimmed V and J ends, which lost 0 bases and 0 bases, there was a span of 11 bases. The CDR3 has 17 amino acids. The germline gives CDR1 LNHNV, CDR2 YYDKDF (reference sequence). The CDR3 coding sequence is TGTGCCACCAGCAGAGATCACACAGGGTCGAACACCGGGGAGCTGTTTTTT. Protein: CATSRDHTGSNTGELFF.

This chain links TRBV7-2 with TRBJ2-2, with no clear D. CDR1 SGHTA and CDR2 FQGNSA come from the germline V gene. V was cut by 5 bases and J by 0 bases, with 13 bases left in between. The CDR3 is made up of 16 amino acids. CDR3 sequence: CASSLNPSTNTGELFF. As DNA, the CDR3 is TGTGCCAGCAGCCTAAACCCCTCGACGAACACCGGGGAGCTGTTTTTT.

The V gene is TRBV7-2, the J gene TRBJ1-5; 7 nucleotides align to TRBD1. The germline CDR1 and CDR2 sequences are SGHTA and FQGNSA. The CDR3 is 13 amino acids. The J segment lost 7 bases and the V segment lost 5 bases, leaving 5 bases of the junction unmatched. The CDR3 DNA reads as TGTGCCAGCAGCAGCGACAGGGCCCAGCCCCAGCATTTT. It specifies CASSSDRAQPQHF.

The CDR3 nucleotides read TGCGCCAGCAGCCAAGTACCGGGACAGAACAATCAGCCCCAGCATTTT. Translated: CASSQVPGQNNQPQHF. The chain links TRBV4-1 to TRBJ1-5, with 7 bases aligning to TRBD1. CDR3 length: 16 amino acids. Germline CDR1 and CDR2: MGHRA and YSYEKL. The trim removed 1 base at V and 3 bases at J, leaving 6 bases unmatched.

The chain has TRBV10-2 and TRBJ1-2; D unclear. The CDR3 length is 13 residues. V lost 6 bases and J lost 2, with 10 bases in between. Germline CDR1 reads WSHSY; CDR2 reads SAAADI. DNA of the CDR3: TGCGCCAGCAGGGAGGTAGGGAACTATGGCTACACCTTC. As protein: CASREVGNYGYTF.

The J gene is TRBJ2-7, the V gene TRBV6-5; TRBD1 matches at 7 bases. There are 15 residues in the CDR3. The V gene end was trimmed by 6 bases and the J gene end by 0 bases; junction bases not matched to a gene: 8. The germline gives CDR1 MNHEY, CDR2 SVGAGI. The CDR3 DNA is TGTGCCAGCAGCCCCCAGGGGGTCAGCTCCTACGAGCAGTACGTC. Amino acid sequence: CASSPQGVSSYEQYV.

The V gene is TRBV6-6, the J gene TRBJ2-6, with D unclear. Trimming left V 0 bases short and J 0 bases short, with 6 bases between. The germline V gene encodes CDR1 MNHNY and CDR2 SVGAGI (reference sequence). CDR3 length: 16 residues. CDR3 DNA: TGTGCCAGCAGTTACTCTACCCTCTCTGGGGCCAACGTCCTGACTTTC. Amino acid sequence: CASSYSTLSGANVLTF.

This chain connects TRBV6-5 to TRBJ1-6, with D unresolved. The germline V gene encodes CDR1 MNHEY and CDR2 SVGAGI. The length of the CDR3 is 13 residues. V lost 2 bases, J lost 7 bases, and 6 bases lay in between. In nucleotides, the CDR3 is TGTGCCAGCAGTTACGAGGAAAATTCACCCCTCCACTTT. Its translation: CASSYEENSPLHF.

The genes are TRBV6-1 and TRBJ1-2; D not resolved. CDR3 length equals 12 residues. Trimming left V 7 bases short and J 5 bases short, with 11 bases between. In germline, CDR1 is MNHNS, CDR2 SASEGT. The CDR3 region has the DNA TGTGCCAGCACCAGGTCTATTTATGGCTACACCTTC. This sequence encodes CASTRSIYGYTF.

This chain uses TRBV6-4 with TRBJ2-2; D not certain. Per the germline V gene, CDR1 is MRHNA and CDR2 is SNTAGT. V was trimmed by 6 bases and J by 7 bases, leaving 12 bases between them. This CDR3 comprises 13 residues. CDR3 coding DNA: TGTGCCAGCAGCCACAAGGATCACGGGGAGCTGTTTTTT. Its protein is CASSHKDHGELFF.

This sequence joins TRBV10-3 and TRBJ1-2; D call uncertain. The CDR3 has 13 residues. Trimming pared 8 bases from V and 0 bases from J, leaving 10 bases between. Per germline, CDR1 ENHRY and CDR2 SYGVKD. The CDR3 DNA follows: TGTGCCATCCGGCCAGATTCTAACTATGGCTACACCTTC. Its protein is CAIRPDSNYGYTF.

This clone appeared a few times. The chain is built from TRBV7-7 and TRBJ2-1; 9 bases line up with TRBD2. The V gene's germline CDR1 is SSHAT and CDR2 FNYEAQ (reference sequence). Trimming cost V 0 bases and J 6 bases; bases outside gene matches: 3. CDR3 size: 15 residues. The CDR3 region is CASSLAAGGPNEQFF. The CDR3 bases are TGTGCCAGCAGCTTAGCAGCGGGGGGCCCCAATGAGCAGTTCTTC.

The rearrangement joins TRBV6-5 to TRBJ1-3, with D uncertain. There are 16 residues in the CDR3. Deletions cut 0 bases from V and 0 bases from J, with 9 bases between. CDR1 and CDR2 from the germline V gene are MNHEY and SVGAGI. The CDR3 loop reads CASSYSRGSSGNTIYF. The CDR3 DNA reads TGTGCCAGCAGTTACTCGAGAGGGAGCTCTGGAAACACCATATATTTT.